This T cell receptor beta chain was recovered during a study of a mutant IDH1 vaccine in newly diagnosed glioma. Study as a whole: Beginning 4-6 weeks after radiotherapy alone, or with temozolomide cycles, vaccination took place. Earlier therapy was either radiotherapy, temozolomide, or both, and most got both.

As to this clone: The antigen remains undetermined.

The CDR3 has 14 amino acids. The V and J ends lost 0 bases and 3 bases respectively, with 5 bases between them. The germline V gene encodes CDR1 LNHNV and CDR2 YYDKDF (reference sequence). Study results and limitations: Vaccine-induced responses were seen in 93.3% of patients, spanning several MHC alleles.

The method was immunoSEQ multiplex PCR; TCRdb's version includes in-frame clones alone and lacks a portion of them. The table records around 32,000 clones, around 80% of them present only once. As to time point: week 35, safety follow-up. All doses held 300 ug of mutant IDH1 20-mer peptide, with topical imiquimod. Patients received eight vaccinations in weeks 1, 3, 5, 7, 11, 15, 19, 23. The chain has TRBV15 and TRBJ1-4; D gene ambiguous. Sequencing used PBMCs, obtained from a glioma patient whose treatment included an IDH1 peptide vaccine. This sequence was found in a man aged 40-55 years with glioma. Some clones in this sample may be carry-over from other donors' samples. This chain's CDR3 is CATSRDQANEKLFF. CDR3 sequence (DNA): TGTGCCACCAGCAGAGATCAGGCTAATGAAAAACTGTTTTTT. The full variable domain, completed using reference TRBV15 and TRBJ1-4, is DAMVIQNPRYQVTQFGKPVTLSCSQTLNHNVMYWYQQKSSQAPKLLFHYYDKDFNNEADTPDNFQSRRPNTSFCFLDIRSPGLGDTAMYLCATSRDQANEKLFFGSGTQLSVL.